These 23 T cell receptor beta chains were sequenced from one sample in a study of blood T cell repertoires in COVID-19. TCRdb's table, derived via immunoSEQ multiplex PCR, lists solely in-frame clones and lacks some. The sample contains around 150,000 clones, approximately 95% of which appear only once. The sequencing input was peripheral blood. The receptor set was obtained from a woman aged 45-65 years with acute or convalescent COVID-19.

In DNA, the CDR3 is TGCGCCAGCAGTGAGGAGGTAGGGGGTACTGAAGCTTTCTTT. As protein: CASSEEVGGTEAFF. The V gene is TRBV10-2, the J gene TRBJ1-1, with a tentative D call TRBD1 (6 bases). The germline CDR1 and CDR2 sequences are WSHSY and SAAADI. Trimming took 2 bases from V and 5 from J, leaving 12 bases between them. CDR3 length: 14 amino acids.

This clone was counted a single time. J is TRBJ1-1 and V is TRBV11-2; 11 bases align to TRBD1. CDR1 and CDR2 from the germline V gene are SGHAT and FQNNGV. Trimming took 3 bases from V and 0 from J; bases not matched to a gene: 3. This CDR3 has 16 residues. As DNA, the CDR3 is TGTGCCAGCAGCTTCGGACAGGGGGCAATGAACACTGAAGCTTTCTTT. Translation: CASSFGQGAMNTEAFF.

The chain couples TRBV12-3 or TRBV12-4 to TRBJ1-2, with D unresolved. The CDR3 consists of 12 residues. V shed 6 bases and J shed 7 bases, with 12 bases lying between them. Written as DNA, the CDR3 is TGTGCCAGCAGATCCGGGTCGGGTGGCTACACCTTC. Encoded protein: CASRSGSGGYTF.

This clone was counted only a few times. This rearrangement joins TRBV5-8 to TRBJ1-4; TRBD1 might be the D (6 bases). Trimming pared 3 bases from V and 0 bases from J, leaving 12 bases between. This CDR3 is 16 amino acids long. Germline CDR1 SGHTS, CDR2 YDEGEE. The CDR3 bases are TGTGCCAGCAGCTCCGGGACAACAACAACTAATGAAAAACTGTTTTTT. Translating it yields CASSSGTTTTNEKLFF.

The gene calls are TRBV12-3 or TRBV12-4 and TRBJ1-5; D not resolved. The CDR3 totals 12 residues. V was clipped by 5 bases and J by 6 bases, with 8 bases between them. The CDR3 DNA reads TGTGCCAGCAGTATGGGGAGTCAGCCCCAGCATTTT. The encoded protein is CASSMGSQPQHF.

The chain joins TRBV28 to TRBJ1-2, with 10 bases identical to TRBD1. This CDR3 spans 14 amino acids. V trimming: 6 bases; J trimming: 6 bases; junction bases outside the gene matches: 7. Germline-derived CDR1 and CDR2 are MDHEN and SYDVKM. CDR3 sequence: CASSSTGGGDGYTF. The CDR3 nucleotides read TGTGCCAGCAGCTCGACAGGGGGCGGCGATGGCTACACCTTC.

The genes are TRBV4-1 and TRBJ1-1, with 7 bases aligning to TRBD1. CDR3 size: 16 residues. Germline V gene sequence: CDR1 MGHRA, CDR2 YSYEKL. J lost 3 bases, V lost 0 bases, and 7 bases had no gene match. CDR3 sequence reads: CASSQDVGQLHTEAFF. The CDR3 bases are TGCGCCAGCAGCCAAGACGTGGGACAGCTACACACTGAAGCTTTCTTT.

This clone was seen only once. The chain has TRBV12-3 or TRBV12-4 and TRBJ2-1; no clear D gene. The V and J ends lost 6 bases and 9 bases respectively, with 15 bases between them. The CDR3 spans 13 residues. Here the CDR3 reads CASSYLAGGEQFF. DNA of the CDR3: TGTGCCAGCAGCTATTTGGCAGGTGGTGAGCAGTTCTTC.

The V gene is TRBV5-1, the J gene TRBJ1-4; D perhaps matches TRBD1 (6 bases). Germline values: CDR1 SGHRS, CDR2 YFSETQ. Trimming took off 0 bases at V and 8 bases at J, with 17 bases between the two ends. The CDR3 length is 16 residues. In DNA form, the CDR3 reads TGCGCCAGCAGCTTGGCCCCAGGGGATCGTGGAGAAAAACTGTTTTTT. Translation: CASSLAPGDRGEKLFF.

V gene TRBV19 combines with J gene TRBJ2-5; possible D gene TRBD2, 5 bases. In germline, CDR1 is LNHDA, CDR2 SQIVND (reference sequence). The CDR3 is 17 residues long. Deletions cut 1 base from V and 5 bases from J, with 20 bases between. CDR3: CASSIVTRTPTGETQYF. CDR3 coding DNA: TGTGCCAGTAGTATAGTCACACGAACTCCGACGGGGGAGACCCAGTACTTC.

CDR3 coding DNA: TGTGCCAGTTCACCGGGAGCCACTGGAAACACCATATATTTT. Its protein is CASSPGATGNTIYF. The chain joins TRBV7-3 to TRBJ1-3, with D unresolved. Trimming removed 9 bases at V and 2 bases at J, with 14 bases between. The CDR3 consists of 14 residues. Germline assignment: CDR1 SGHTA and CDR2 FQGTGA.

V is TRBV7-2 and J is TRBJ2-1; 7 bases map to TRBD1. This CDR3 is built from 16 residues. CDR1 and CDR2 from the germline V gene are SGHTA and FQGNSA. The trim removed 5 bases at V and 6 bases at J, leaving 13 bases unmatched. CDR3: CASSLQGVSTVNEQFF. The CDR3 nucleotides read TGTGCCAGCAGCCTCCAGGGGGTCTCAACGGTCAATGAGCAGTTCTTC.

CDR3 protein: CASSQDRQGYNEKLFF. DNA for the CDR3: TGCGCCAGCAGCCAAGATCGCCAGGGGTACAACGAAAAACTGTTTTTT. V usage is TRBV4-3 and J usage is TRBJ1-4; D is possibly TRBD1 (6 bases). The V gene lost 0 bases and the J gene lost 8 bases, with 16 bases spanning the gap. Germline lookup yields CDR1 LGHNA and CDR2 YSLEER. The CDR3 runs 16 residues.

The chain carries TRBV24-1 and TRBJ2-2, with D tentatively TRBD1 (5 bases). V lost 5 bases to trimming and J lost 6 bases, with 9 bases between them. In germline, CDR1 is KGHDR, CDR2 SFDVKD. This CDR3 is 13 amino acids long. CDR3 in amino acids: CATSVQGPGELFF. The CDR3 coding sequence is TGTGCCACCAGTGTGCAGGGTCCCGGGGAGCTGTTTTTT.

In this sample, this clone turned up once. J is TRBJ2-1 and V is TRBV4-3, with D perhaps TRBD2 (6 bases). Germline assignment: CDR1 LGHNA and CDR2 YSLEER. The CDR3 sequence is 15 residues long. Deletions cut 4 bases from V and 9 bases from J, with 19 bases between. CDR3 DNA: TGCGCCAGCAGCCCGGGGGTTGGTAGCCAAGGTGAGCAGTTCTTC. Translation gives CASSPGVGSQGEQFF.

The V call is TRBV7-9, the J call TRBJ1-6; D is ambiguous. The ends were cut back, 8 bases at V and 8 bases at J, with 13 bases in the middle. Looked up from germline, CDR1 is SEHNR and CDR2 is FQNEAQ (reference sequence). The CDR3 sequence is 13 residues long. This chain's CDR3 is CASGTGLDSPLHF. As DNA, the CDR3 is TGTGCCAGCGGAACGGGTTTGGATTCACCCCTCCACTTT.

The CDR3 sequence: CASSWGQVYNEQFF. CDR3 nucleotides: TGTGCCAGCAGCTGGGGACAGGTATACAATGAGCAGTTCTTC. The chain couples TRBV5-6 to TRBJ2-1, with 8 bases that match TRBD1. Germline V CDR1 and CDR2: SGHDT, YYEEEE. The V gene end was trimmed by 3 bases and the J gene end by 4 bases; junction bases not matched to a gene: 3. The length of the CDR3 is 14 residues. The variable domain in full, completed from reference TRBV5-6 and TRBJ2-1, reads DAGVTQSPTHLIKTRGQQVTLRCSPKSGHDTVSWYQQALGQGPQFIFQYYEEEERQRGNFPDRFSGHQFPNYSSELNVNALLLGDSALYLCASSWGQVYNEQFFGPGTRLTVL.

J is TRBJ1-5 and V is TRBV2, with D hard to call. Germline V gives CDR1 SNHLY, CDR2 FYNNEI. The V and J ends lost 6 bases and 3 bases respectively, with 6 bases between them. There are 12 residues in the CDR3. The CDR3 protein is CASRGDNQPQHF. In DNA, the CDR3 is TGTGCCAGCAGAGGAGACAATCAGCCCCAGCATTTT.

This chain joins TRBV3-1 (or the pseudogene TRBV3-2) and TRBJ1-1, with TRBD1 as a possible D gene (5 bases). Germline assignment: CDR1 LGHDT and CDR2 YNNKEL (reference sequence). V gave up 3 bases and J gave up 1 base, with 12 bases separating them. The CDR3 extends over 15 amino acids. The CDR3 spells CASSQGPTANTEAFF. The DNA of the CDR3 is TGTGCCAGCAGCCAGGGGCCGACAGCGAACACTGAAGCTTTCTTT.

The chain couples TRBV27 to TRBJ2-7, with 7 bases matching TRBD2. Germline values: CDR1 MNHEY, CDR2 SMNVEV (reference sequence). The length of the CDR3 is 18 residues. V lost 6 bases to trimming and J lost 0 bases; unmatched junction nucleotides: 17. The CDR3 loop reads CASSAKGRATESSYEQYF. In DNA form, the CDR3 reads TGTGCCAGCAGCGCCAAGGGGAGGGCAACGGAGAGCTCCTACGAGCAGTACTTC.

This chain uses TRBV9 with TRBJ2-4, with TRBD2 as a possible D gene (7 bases). Germline V gene sequence: CDR1 SGDLS, CDR2 YYNGEE. The CDR3 has 13 residues. The V end was cut by 4 bases, the J end by 12 bases, with 17 bases between. Here the CDR3 DNA reads TGTGCCAGCAGCTCACAGGGAGGGGCGGATCAGTACTTC. Encoded protein: CASSSQGGADQYF.

The V call is TRBV24-1, the J call TRBJ1-2, with D uncertain. The length of the CDR3 is 14 residues. CDR1 KGHDR and CDR2 SFDVKD come from the germline V gene. V lost 5 bases, J lost 8 bases, and 17 bases lay in between. CDR3 in amino acids: CATSGPGSLRGYTF. In DNA, the CDR3 is TGTGCCACCAGTGGACCCGGGTCTCTTCGGGGCTACACCTTC.

The rearrangement joins TRBV5-1 to TRBJ2-1; D perhaps matches TRBD2 (7 bases). The CDR3 runs 16 residues. Trimming left V 4 bases short and J 5 bases short, with 19 bases between. The germline V gene has CDR1 SGHRS and CDR2 YFSETQ. The CDR3 coding sequence is TGCGCCAGCAGCGCAGCGCGGGGGCTATTGGACAATGAGCAGTTCTTC. The encoded protein is CASSAARGLLDNEQFF.